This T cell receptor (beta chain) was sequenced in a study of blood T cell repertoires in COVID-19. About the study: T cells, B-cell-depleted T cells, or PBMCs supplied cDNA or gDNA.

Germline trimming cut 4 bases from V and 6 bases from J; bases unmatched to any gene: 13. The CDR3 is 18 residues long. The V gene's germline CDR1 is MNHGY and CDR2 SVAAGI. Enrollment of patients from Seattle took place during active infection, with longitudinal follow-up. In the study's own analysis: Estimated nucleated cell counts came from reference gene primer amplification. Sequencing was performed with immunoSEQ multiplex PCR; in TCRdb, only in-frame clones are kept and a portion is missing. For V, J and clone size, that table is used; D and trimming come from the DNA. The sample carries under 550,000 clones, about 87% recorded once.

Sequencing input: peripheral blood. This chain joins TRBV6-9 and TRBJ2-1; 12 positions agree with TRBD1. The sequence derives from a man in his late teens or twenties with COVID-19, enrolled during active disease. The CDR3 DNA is TGTGCCAGCAGTTTCAGAGGTGGGGACAGGGGGCTCAGCAATGAGCAGTTCTTC. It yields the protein CASSFRGGDRGLSNEQFF.